The rows below give T cell receptor beta chains drawn from one sample of a study of T cell responses to AZD1222 COVID-19 vaccine. Measured with immunoSEQ multiplex PCR; TCRdb has only the in-frame clones, and not every one. This sample has under 70,000 clones, with around 79% found just once. This specimen consisted of peripheral blood, obtained on day 0 of MenACWY control vaccination. Receptor source: an adult in good health. The CDR3 runs from the conserved cysteine through the conserved F or W. The order of the fields is clone size, J gene, D gene, V gene, CDR3 DNA, CDR3 protein. D genes are given only for firm matches. A clone size is listed for some rows: how often the clone was seen (once, few, many), or a class if it is expanded.

>.|TRBJ1-1|.|TRBV7-3
TGTGCCAGCAGTCGGTCGATCGGGGCGACCACTGAAGCTTTCTTT
CASSRSIGATTEAFF
>.|TRBJ1-1|TRBD1|TRBV29-1
TGCAGCGTCGTGGGGACAGGGTATAGATCTGAAGCTTTCTTT
CSVVGTGYRSEAFF
>.|TRBJ1-2|.|TRBV5-8
TGTGCCAGCAGCTTGGATCGGGGCACTGGAATAACTAACTATGGCTACACCTTC
CASSLDRGTGITNYGYTF
>few|TRBJ2-1|.|TRBV28
TGTGCCAGCAGTCGAAGGCTGGATGAGCAGTTCTTC
CASSRRLDEQFF
>.|TRBJ1-2|TRBD1|TRBV6-5
TGTGCCAGCAGCCCCGGGACAGGAGATAACTATGGCTACACCTTC
CASSPGTGDNYGYTF
>few|TRBJ1-2|.|TRBV5-1
TGCGCCAGCAGCTCTTATGGGGGAAACTATGGCTACACCTTC
CASSSYGGNYGYTF
>.|TRBJ1-4|.|TRBV11-2
TGTGCCAGCAGCCGTTCCCCCAATGGAAAACTGTTTTTT
CASSRSPNGKLFF
>.|TRBJ2-6|.|TRBV6-6
TGTGCCAGCAGCCAGAGTGTGGATGGGGCCAACGTCCTGACTTTC
CASSQSVDGANVLTF
>.|TRBJ1-1|.|TRBV19
TGTGCCAGTAGTATATTAAGGAACACTGAAGCTTTCTTT
CASSILRNTEAFF
>.|TRBJ1-2|TRBD1|TRBV7-2
TGTGCCAGCAGCTCCGACAGGGGGCAGGTGAGCTACACCTTC
CASSSDRGQVSYTF
>.|TRBJ2-2|.|TRBV18
TGTGCCAGCTCACCAAACGGCGGGACCAACACCGGGGAGCTGTTTTTT
CASSPNGGTNTGELFF
>once|TRBJ1-1|.|TRBV5-6
TGTGCCAGCAGCTTGGTGGGCCCGGGAACCGAAGCTTTCTTT
CASSLVGPGTEAFF
>few|TRBJ2-1|TRBD1|TRBV7-9
TGTGCCAGCACCTCTAGTGGGAGACAGGGCTTGAATGAGCAGTTCTTC
CASTSSGRQGLNEQFF
>.|TRBJ2-7|TRBD1|TRBV11-2
TGTGCCAGCAGCTTATTTTGGGACAGGGGATCCTACGAGCAGTACTTC
CASSLFWDRGSYEQYF
>.|TRBJ1-4|.|TRBV9
TGTGCCAGCAGCGTAGGAGATGTCTGGATGGGGGGTGAAAAACTGTTTTTT
CASSVGDVWMGGEKLFF
>.|TRBJ1-3|TRBD1|TRBV5-1
TGCGCCAGCAGCTTGGGGGACAGGGGGCCTCTCTCTGGAAACACCATATATTTT
CASSLGDRGPLSGNTIYF
>.|TRBJ1-6|.|TRBV6-5
TGTGCCAGCATCTCGATGGCCAATTCACCCCTCCACTTT
CASISMANSPLHF
>few|TRBJ1-1|.|TRBV28
TGTGCCAGCAGTTTAGCGGGTGTTAGGACTGAAGCTTTCTTT
CASSLAGVRTEAFF
>.|TRBJ2-3|.|TRBV5-1
TGCGCCAGCAGGAAAAGGGGTGGGGCAGATACGCAGTATTTT
CASRKRGGADTQYF
>.|TRBJ2-1|.|TRBV9
TGTGCCAGCAGCGTGGGGGACCTTCAAACGAATGAGCAGTTCTTC
CASSVGDLQTNEQFF
>.|TRBJ1-1|.|TRBV5-4
TGTGCCAGCAGCTTGAGTCGCGGCGGGACTGAAGCTTTCTTT
CASSLSRGGTEAFF
>.|TRBJ2-1|.|TRBV2
TGTGCCAGCAGTGAAAGCGTTAGGAATGAGCAGTTCTTC
CASSESVRNEQFF
>once|TRBJ2-1|TRBD1|TRBV28
TGTGCCAGCCTCCCCCCCGGGACAGGGGATAATGAGCAGTTCTTC
CASLPPGTGDNEQFF
>.|TRBJ2-3|.|TRBV27
TGTGCCAGCAGTTTGGGGGGGGCGACAGATACGCAGTATTTT
CASSLGGATDTQYF
>.|TRBJ2-2|.|TRBV6-2/TRBV6-3
TGTGCCAGCAGTTTGGGGGGCTCGGGGGAGCTGTTTTTT
CASSLGGSGELFF
>.|TRBJ1-3|.|TRBV3-1/TRBV3-2
TGTGCCAGCAGCCAGGACAGCTCTGGAAACACCATATATTTT
CASSQDSSGNTIYF
>.|TRBJ2-7|TRBD1|TRBV7-8
TGTGCCAGCAGCTTAGACCAGGGGGCTAGCGAGCAGTACTTC
CASSLDQGASEQYF
>once|TRBJ2-1|TRBD2|TRBV5-5
TGTGCCAGCAGCTTGGGCGGCGGGGGGGCCCTTGAGCAGTTCTTC
CASSLGGGGALEQFF
>many|TRBJ1-6|.|TRBV2
TGTGCCAGTACAGCGCGTAATTCACCCCTCCACTTT
CASTARNSPLHF
>.|TRBJ2-3|TRBD1|TRBV7-2
TGTGCCAGCAGCTCCCGGGACAGGAGCACAGATACGCAGTATTTT
CASSSRDRSTDTQYF
>.|TRBJ2-1|TRBD2|TRBV6-5
TGTGCCAGCAGAAGCCTACTAGCGGGGGAGGAGGAGCAGTTCTTC
CASRSLLAGEEEQFF
>.|TRBJ1-2|TRBD1|TRBV4-2
TGTGCCAGCAGCGCCCTTGCGGGACAGGGAAACTATGGCTACACCTTC
CASSALAGQGNYGYTF
>.|TRBJ2-2|TRBD1|TRBV4-1
TGCGCCAGCAGCCAAGATCCTATAGGGACAGTACTTAACACCGGGGAGCTGTTTTTT
CASSQDPIGTVLNTGELFF
>once|TRBJ1-3|.|TRBV5-5
TGTGCCAGCAGCTTGAGGACCGGGCGGGGCTCTGGAAACACCATATATTTT
CASSLRTGRGSGNTIYF
>.|TRBJ2-1|.|TRBV7-9
TGTGCCAGCAGCTTTTCTGCCGGGCCGCCCTACAATGAGCAGTTCTTC
CASSFSAGPPYNEQFF
>.|TRBJ1-1|.|TRBV28
TGTGCCAGCAGTCCACTAGGAACTGAAGCTTTCTTT
CASSPLGTEAFF
>.|TRBJ1-1|.|TRBV30
TGTGCCTGTACTTTCTTCGGAGGCACTGAAGCTTTCTTT
CACTFFGGTEAFF
>.|TRBJ1-2|TRBD1|TRBV5-1
TGCGCCAGCAGCGCACGGGGCGGAGGGGGCTTTGGCTACACCTTC
CASSARGGGGFGYTF
>.|TRBJ2-2|.|TRBV19
TGTGCCACCAAGCCCCCCGGGATGAAGACCGGGGAGCTGTTTTTT
CATKPPGMKTGELFF
>.|TRBJ2-2|TRBD2|TRBV7-2
TGTGCCAGCACCGTACTAGCGGGAGGGATCTCCGGGGAGCTGTTTTTT
CASTVLAGGISGELFF
>few|TRBJ2-1|TRBD1|TRBV20-1
TGCAGTGCTAGTGCGCAGGGGGTCGCCTACAATGAGCAGTTCTTC
CSASAQGVAYNEQFF
>.|TRBJ1-5|.|TRBV19
TGTGCCAGTAGTTCGGACAGCATCGGCTATAGCAATCAGCCCCAGCATTTT
CASSSDSIGYSNQPQHF
>.|TRBJ1-1|.|TRBV4-3
TGCGCCAGCAGCCCCCCAGGAAACACTGAAGCTTTCTTT
CASSPPGNTEAFF
>.|TRBJ1-2|.|TRBV29-1
TGCAGCGCCTCTGGGGGGCCTAGCTATGGCTACACCTTC
CSASGGPSYGYTF